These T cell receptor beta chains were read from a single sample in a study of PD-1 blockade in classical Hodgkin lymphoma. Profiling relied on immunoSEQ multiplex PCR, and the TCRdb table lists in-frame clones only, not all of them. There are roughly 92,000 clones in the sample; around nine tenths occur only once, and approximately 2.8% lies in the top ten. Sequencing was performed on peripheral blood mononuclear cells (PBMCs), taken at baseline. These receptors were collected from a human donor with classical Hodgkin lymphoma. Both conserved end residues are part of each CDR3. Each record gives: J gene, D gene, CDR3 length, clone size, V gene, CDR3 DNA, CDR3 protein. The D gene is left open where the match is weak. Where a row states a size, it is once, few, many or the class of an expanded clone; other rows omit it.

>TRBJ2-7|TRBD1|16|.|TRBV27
TGTGCCAGCAGTCAAAAGGGACAGGGGATCGGCTACGAGCAGTACTTC
CASSQKGQGIGYEQYF
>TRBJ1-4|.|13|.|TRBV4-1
TGCGCCAGCAGCCAAGATCTTAATGAAAAACTGTTTTTT
CASSQDLNEKLFF
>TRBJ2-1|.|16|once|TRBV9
TGTGCCAGCAGCGTAGGGGTAGCAGGCTCCTACAATGAGCAGTTCTTC
CASSVGVAGSYNEQFF
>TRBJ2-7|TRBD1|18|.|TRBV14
TGTGCCAGCAGCCAATATGGGACAGGTATATCGGTGTACGACGAGCAGTACTTC
CASSQYGTGISVYDEQYF
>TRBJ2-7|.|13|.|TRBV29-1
TGCAGCGTTGAAGGGGCCGAATCCTACGAGCAGTACTTC
CSVEGAESYEQYF
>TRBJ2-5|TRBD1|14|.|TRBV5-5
TGTGCCAGCAGGGGACAGGGGGGGAAAGAGACCCAGTACTTC
CASRGQGGKETQYF
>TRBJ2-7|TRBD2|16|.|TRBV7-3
TGTGCCAGCAGCCACGGAGTAGCGGGAGGGCCCTACGAGCAGTACTTC
CASSHGVAGGPYEQYF
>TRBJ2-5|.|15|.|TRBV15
TGTGCCACCAGCAGAGGTGGCAGGGGCCAAGAGACCCAGTACTTC
CATSRGGRGQETQYF
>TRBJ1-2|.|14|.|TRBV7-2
TGTGCCAGCAGCTTAGCCGTCGTCGGGGGTGGCTACACCTTC
CASSLAVVGGGYTF
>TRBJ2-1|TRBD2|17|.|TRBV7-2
TGTGCCAGCAGCTTCTGGGGGGTAGCGGGAACCTACAATGAGCAGTTCTTC
CASSFWGVAGTYNEQFF
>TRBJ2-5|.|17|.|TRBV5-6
TGTGCCAGCAGCCCCCTTCGCGGTGACTTCAGGGAGGAGACCCAGTACTTC
CASSPLRGDFREETQYF
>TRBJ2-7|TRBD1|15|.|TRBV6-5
TGTGCCAGCAGAAGACCGGGACAGGGGAGGACAGAGCAGTACTTC
CASRRPGQGRTEQYF
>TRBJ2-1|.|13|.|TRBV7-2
TGTGCCAGCAGCACCGGTGCATTAACTGAGCAGTTCTTC
CASSTGALTEQFF
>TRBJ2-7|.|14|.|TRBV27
TGTGCCAGCCCTCAGGCGGACGAAACCTACGAGCAGTACTTC
CASPQADETYEQYF